This T cell receptor (beta chain) was found in a study of T cells in Graves' hyperthyroidism and ophthalmopathy. Study conclusions and caveats: The model forecast ophthalmopathy, anticipating it by a median around 6.9 months before onset. Most expanded thyroid clonotypes above 0.001 recurred in blood.

From RNA transcripts, TCR beta CDR3 regions were amplified. The HTBI set primed first-round TCR CDR3 RT-PCR. MiXCR, applied by TCRdb to the multiplex PCR reads, yields one record per CDR3 protein. The repertoire consists of roughly 580,000 distinct CDR3 sequences, with 11% to 15% occurring once and the leading ten covering more than 5%. V shed 2 bases and J shed 1 base, with 5 bases lying between them. The length of the CDR3 is 13 residues. CDR1 is GTSNPN and CDR2 is SVGIG in the germline V gene (reference sequence). Lactation, pregnancy, other autoimmune disease or uncontrolled infection led to exclusion of patients. This blood was taken when hyperthyroidism was first diagnosed, before any ophthalmopathy symptoms existed. This clonotype was counted ten times or more. The antigen is undetermined.

This receptor was identified in a woman younger than 45 with Graves' hyperthyroidism that later progressed to Graves' ophthalmopathy. This sequence joins TRBV30 and TRBJ2-2; D gene ambiguous. Sequencing was carried out using blood. The CDR3 reads CAWSSGNTGELFF. The DNA for the CDR3 is TGTGCCTGGAGTTCGGGGAACACCGGGGAGCTGTTTTTT.